A single sample gave rise to the 10 T cell receptor beta chains below, sequenced in a study of blood T cells in healthy people across ages. A second roughly 6 to 11 cycle PCR used barcoded and J-beta primers. TCRdb redid the calling of the 5' RACE reads with MiXCR, one entry per CDR3 protein. The sample lists about 670,000 distinct CDR3 sequences, about 51% occurring once. Sequencing used blood. The receptors derive from a woman of 80 years or more in good health.

Notes on this clonotype: This may stem from a read error, because a much larger clone lies one nucleotide away. The chain employs TRBV29-1 and TRBJ2-5, with a possible D match to TRBD1 (5 bases). V was trimmed by 7 bases and J by 5 bases, leaving 11 bases between them. The CDR3 extends over 11 amino acids. CDR1 SQVTM and CDR2 ANQGSEA come from the germline V gene. The CDR3 DNA follows: TGCAGCGGTGTAGGGGTCGAGACCCAGTACTTC. Protein sequence: CSGVGVETQYF.

This chain links TRBV20-1 with TRBJ1-5; possible D gene TRBD1, 6 bases. The germline V gene encodes CDR1 DFQATT and CDR2 SNEGSKA (reference sequence). V lost 2 bases to trimming and J lost 0 bases, with 11 bases between them. The CDR3 runs to 15 residues. The DNA for the CDR3 is TGCAGTGCTAGATCAGGGGAATATAGCAATCAGCCCCAGCATTTT. It yields the protein CSARSGEYSNQPQHF.

Many counts were recorded for this clonotype. The chain couples TRBV28 to TRBJ2-5, with 9 bases that match TRBD1. The ends lost 5 bases at V and 11 bases at J; junction bases unmatched: 15. The CDR3 extends over 15 amino acids. Looked up from germline, CDR1 is MDHEN and CDR2 is SYDVKM. Written as DNA, the CDR3 is TGTGCCAGCAGTACGGAGGGGACAGGGTCGAGTGAGCAGTACTTC. It specifies CASSTEGTGSSEQYF. Supplemented by reference TRBV28 and TRBJ2-5, the full variable domain reads DVKVTQSSRYLVKRTGEKVFLECVQDMDHENMFWYRQDPGLGLRLIYFSYDVKMKEKGDIPEGYSVSREKKERFSLILESASTNQTSMYLCASSTEGTGSSEQYFGPGTRLLVL.

This clonotype was observed once. The chain recombines TRBV29-1 with TRBJ2-1, with 12 bases that match TRBD2. CDR1 is SQVTM, CDR2 ANQGSEA, per germline. The junction had 1 base not matched to a gene; V was cut back by 2 bases and J by 5 bases. There are 14 residues in the CDR3. The CDR3 DNA reads as TGCAGCGTTGAACTAGCGGGAGGGAACAATGAGCAGTTCTTC. This gives the protein CSVELAGGNNEQFF.

The chain has TRBV30 and TRBJ1-2; possibly TRBD1 for D (6 bases). Germline CDR1 GTSNPN, CDR2 SVGIG (reference sequence). This CDR3 is 12 amino acids long. Trimming cost V 5 bases and J 7 bases, with 14 bases left between them. CDR3 sequence reads: CAWQIQGGGYTF. CDR3 coding DNA: TGTGCCTGGCAGATACAGGGCGGTGGCTACACCTTC.

The chain carries TRBV20-1 and TRBJ2-1; 10 nucleotides line up with TRBD1. The CDR3 has 14 residues. After removal of 6 bases from V and 4 bases from J, the junction contained 6 bases not matched to a gene. Germline assignment: CDR1 DFQATT and CDR2 SNEGSKA (reference sequence). The CDR3 region is CSAHPGQGYNEQFF. DNA for the CDR3: TGCAGTGCGCACCCGGGACAGGGGTACAATGAGCAGTTCTTC.

This chain uses TRBV29-1 with TRBJ2-1; 8 nucleotides align to TRBD2. Per the germline V gene, CDR1 is SQVTM and CDR2 is ANQGSEA. The CDR3 loop spans 15 amino acids. J gave up 9 bases and V 5 bases, and 15 bases lay outside the gene matches. CDR3 protein: CSVQRGGTQVSEQFF. The DNA of the CDR3 is TGCAGCGTTCAACGGGGGGGGACCCAGGTCAGTGAGCAGTTCTTC.

This clonotype has at least ten counts. The chain joins TRBV5-1 to TRBJ2-7, with D perhaps TRBD2 (6 bases). CDR3 length: 14 amino acids. V was cut by 1 base and J by 6 bases, with 14 bases left in between. Germline assignment: CDR1 SGHRS and CDR2 YFSETQ. The CDR3 coding sequence is TGCGCCAGCAGCTTGACGGGGGTCCTGAGCGAGCAGTACTTC. It translates to CASSLTGVLSEQYF.

The table lists this clonotype with many counts. The chain employs TRBV20-1 and TRBJ2-1; TRBD2 agrees at 12 bases. Germline values: CDR1 DFQATT, CDR2 SNEGSKA (reference sequence). The CDR3 has 16 amino acids. The ends lost 5 bases at V and 6 bases at J; junction bases unmatched: 11. DNA of the CDR3: TGCAGTGCTCATTCCCCTAGCGGGGGGGTTCCCAATGAGCAGTTCTTC. It encodes CSAHSPSGGVPNEQFF.

In its sample, this clonotype was seen a few times. It may be a read error: a sequence one base away is much more abundant. The V and J genes are TRBV29-1 and TRBJ2-1; D is unresolved. V was pared by 7 bases and J by 7 bases, with 17 bases between. This CDR3 contains 13 residues. Germline CDR1 and CDR2: SQVTM and ANQGSEA. The CDR3, as DNA: TGCAGCGCAAACCCAGGCCTCGGAAATGAGCAGTTCTTC. It translates to CSANPGLGNEQFF.